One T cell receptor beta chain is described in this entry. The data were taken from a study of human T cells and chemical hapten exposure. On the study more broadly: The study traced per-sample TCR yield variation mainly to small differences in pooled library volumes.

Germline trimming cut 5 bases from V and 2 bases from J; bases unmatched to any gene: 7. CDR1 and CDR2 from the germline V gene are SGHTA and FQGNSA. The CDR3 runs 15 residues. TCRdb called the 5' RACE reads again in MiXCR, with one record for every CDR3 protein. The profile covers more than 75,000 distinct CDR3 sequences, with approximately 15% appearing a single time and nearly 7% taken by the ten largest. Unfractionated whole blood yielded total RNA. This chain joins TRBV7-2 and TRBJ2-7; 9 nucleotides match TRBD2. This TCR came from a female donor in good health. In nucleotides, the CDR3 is TGTGCCAGCAGCCCCGCTAGCGGGGTAGCCTACGAGCAGTACTTC. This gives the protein CASSPASGVAYEQYF.